These T cell receptor beta chains were read from a single sample in a study of OX40 agonist ivuxolimab in advanced cancers. Repertoires were generated with immunoSEQ multiplex PCR, while TCRdb's copy carries only in-frame clones and drops some. The sample contains about 70,000 clones, 89% of which appear only once. The sequencing here drew on CD4+ or CD8+ T cells sorted from blood, taken in a trial of the OX40 agonist ivuxolimab. These receptor sequences come from an adult with an advanced solid tumor such as melanoma, head and neck, liver or kidney cancer. Both conserved end residues are part of each CDR3. D genes are given only for firm matches. Size values are once, few and many counts, or a class for expanded clones, and some rows have none.

clone_size j_call d_call v_call cdr3_aa cdr3_nt
. TRBJ1-1 . TRBV27 CASTPLYDGTEAFF TGTGCCAGCACCCCATTGTACGACGGGACTGAAGCTTTCTTT
. TRBJ1-2 TRBD1 TRBV5-1 CASSLGGATDRAYGYTF TGCGCCAGCAGCTTGGGGGGGGCCACGGACAGGGCCTATGGCTACACCTTC
. TRBJ2-5 TRBD1 TRBV5-1 CASSPLQGRETQYF TGCGCCAGCAGCCCGCTACAGGGGAGAGAGACCCAGTACTTC
once TRBJ2-2 . TRBV7-3 CASSLGGRSGELFF TGTGCCAGCAGCCTAGGAGGTCGGTCGGGGGAGCTGTTTTTT
. TRBJ2-2 . TRBV21-1 CASSKSGRQATDTGELFF TGTGCCAGCAGCAAATCGGGCAGGCAAGCGACAGACACCGGGGAGCTGTTTTTT
. TRBJ2-3 . TRBV4-1 CASSQDPQTDTQYF TGCGCCAGCAGCCAAGATCCCCAGACAGATACGCAGTATTTT
. TRBJ2-1 . TRBV7-9 CASNPWVQPYNEQFF TGTGCCAGCAACCCCTGGGTCCAACCCTACAATGAGCAGTTCTTC
. TRBJ2-7 TRBD1 TRBV15 CATSRGSGGFYEQYF TGTGCCACCAGCAGAGGGTCAGGGGGCTTCTACGAGCAGTACTTC
. TRBJ1-1 . TRBV27 CASKFIGSEGTEAFF TGTGCCAGCAAATTTATTGGCAGCGAGGGCACTGAAGCTTTCTTT
. TRBJ1-4 . TRBV28 CASSFAVRRTNEKLFF TGTGCCAGCAGTTTCGCGGTGAGGAGGACTAATGAAAAACTGTTTTTT
. TRBJ2-1 . TRBV6-5 CASSYSNGYNEQFF TGTGCCAGCAGTTACTCGAATGGCTACAATGAGCAGTTCTTC
. TRBJ2-3 . TRBV27 CASSGYTSTDTQYF TGTGCCAGCAGTGGATATACTAGCACAGATACGCAGTATTTT